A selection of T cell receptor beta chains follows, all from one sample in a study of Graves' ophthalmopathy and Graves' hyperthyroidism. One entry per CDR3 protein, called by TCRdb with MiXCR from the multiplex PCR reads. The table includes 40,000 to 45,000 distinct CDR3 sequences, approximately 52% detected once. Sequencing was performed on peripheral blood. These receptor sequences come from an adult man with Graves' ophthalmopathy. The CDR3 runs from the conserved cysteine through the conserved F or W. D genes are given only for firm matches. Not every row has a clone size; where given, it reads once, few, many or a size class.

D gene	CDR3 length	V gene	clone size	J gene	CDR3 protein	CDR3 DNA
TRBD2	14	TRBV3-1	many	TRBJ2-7	CASSLRLAAYEQYF	TGTGCCAGCAGCCTGAGACTAGCAGCCTACGAGCAGTACTTC
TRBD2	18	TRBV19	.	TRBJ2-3	CASSTGLAGEGGTDTQYF	TGTGCCAGTAGTACAGGACTAGCGGGAGAGGGCGGCACAGATACGCAGTATTTT
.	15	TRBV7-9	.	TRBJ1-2	CASSLWTDPNYGYTF	TGTGCCAGCAGCTTGTGGACGGACCCTAACTATGGCTACACCTTC
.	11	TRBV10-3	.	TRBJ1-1	CAISETTEAFF	TGTGCCATCAGTGAGACGACTGAAGCTTTCTTT
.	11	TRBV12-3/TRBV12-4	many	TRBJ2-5	CASSLLGVQYF	TGTGCCAGCAGTTTACTAGGGGTCCAGTACTTC
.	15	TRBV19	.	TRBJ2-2	CATKDTDRLRGELFF	TGTGCCACAAAGGATACTGACAGGCTCAGGGGGGAGCTGTTTTTT
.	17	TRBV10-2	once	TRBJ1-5	CASSESVFRDPNQPQHF	TGCGCCAGCAGTGAGTCAGTATTCAGGGACCCTAATCAGCCCCAGCATTTT
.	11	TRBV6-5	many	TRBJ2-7	CASGAVHEQYF	TGTGCAAGTGGGGCTGTCCACGAGCAGTACTTC
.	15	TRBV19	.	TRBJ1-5	CASSIEGIRNQPQHF	TGTGCCAGTAGTATAGAGGGGATTAGGAATCAGCCCCAGCATTTT
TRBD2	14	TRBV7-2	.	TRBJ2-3	CASSSLRGRDTQYF	TGTGCCAGCAGCTCCCTGCGGGGGAGGGATACGCAGTATTTT
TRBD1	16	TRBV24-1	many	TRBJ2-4	CATSVGTGLAKNIQYF	TGTGCCACCAGTGTCGGGACAGGTCTAGCCAAAAACATTCAGTACTTC
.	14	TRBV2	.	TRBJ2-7	CASSGQDSDYEQYF	TGTGCCAGCAGCGGCCAGGACTCCGACTACGAGCAATACTTC
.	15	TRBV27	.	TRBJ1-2	CASSSVQGGGKGYTF	TGTGCCAGCAGTTCCGTACAGGGCGGTGGGAAAGGGTACACCTTC
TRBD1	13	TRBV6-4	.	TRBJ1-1	CASSDSDRGHAFF	TGTGCCAGCAGTGACTCTGACAGGGGGCACGCTTTCTTT
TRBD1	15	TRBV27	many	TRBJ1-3	CASSRTGQGRNTIYF	TGTGCCAGCAGTCGAACGGGACAGGGACGAAACACCATATATTTT
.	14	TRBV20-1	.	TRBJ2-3	CSKTSGQTTDTLYF	TGCAGTAAAACCTCGGGACAAACCACAGATACGCTGTATTTT
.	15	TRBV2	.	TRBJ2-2	CASSESTGLTGELFF	TGTGCCAGCAGTGAAAGCACGGGACTCACCGGGGAGCTGTTTTTT
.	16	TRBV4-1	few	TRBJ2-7	CASSQSTGYSSYEQCF	TGCGCCAGCAGTCAATCTACAGGGTACAGCTCCTACGAGCAGTGCTTC
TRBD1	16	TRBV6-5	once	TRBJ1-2	CAAYLDPGQGGRGYTF	TGTGCCGCCTACTTAGACCCGGGACAGGGGGGTCGGGGCTACACCTTC
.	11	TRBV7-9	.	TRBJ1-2	CASSNPDGYTF	TGTGCCAGCAGCAACCCGGATGGCTACACCTTC
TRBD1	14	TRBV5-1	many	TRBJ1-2	CASSPGQDLYGYTF	TGCGCCAGCAGCCCTGGACAGGACCTCTATGGCTACACCTTC
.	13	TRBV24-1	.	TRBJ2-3	CATSEGSTDTQYF	TGTGCCACCAGTGAGGGCAGCACAGATACGCAGTATTTT
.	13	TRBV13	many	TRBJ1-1	CASSYRGQKKAFF	TGTGCCAGCAGCTATCGAGGACAGAAGAAAGCTTTCTTT
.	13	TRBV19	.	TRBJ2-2	CASKYGRTGELFF	TGTGCCAGTAAATACGGACGCACCGGGGAGCTGTTTTTT
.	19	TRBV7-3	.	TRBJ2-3	CGSSLTNAGARRGTDTQYF	TGTGGCAGCAGCTTAACCAACGCTGGGGCAAGGAGGGGGACAGATACGCAGTATTTT
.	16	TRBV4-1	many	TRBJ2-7	CASSQSTGYSSYEQYF	TGCGCCAGCAGCCAATCTACAGGGTACAGCTCCTACGAGCAGTACTTC
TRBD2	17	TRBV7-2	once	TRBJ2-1	CASSSKGLAGGFNEQFF	TGTGCCAGCAGCTCAAAAGGACTAGCGGGGGGGTTCAATGAGCAGTTCTTC
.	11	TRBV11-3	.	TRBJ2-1	CASSRANERFF	TGTGCTAGCAGTAGGGCGAATGAGCGGTTCTTC
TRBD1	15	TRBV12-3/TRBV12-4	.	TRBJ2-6	CASRKTGGASNVLTF	TGTGCCAGCAGAAAGACAGGGGGGGCCTCTAACGTCCTGACTTTC
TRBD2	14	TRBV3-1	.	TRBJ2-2	CASASGSFAGELFF	TGTGCCAGCGCAAGCGGGAGTTTCGCCGGGGAGCTGTTTTTC
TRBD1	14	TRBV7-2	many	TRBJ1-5	CASSVQGGDQPQHF	TGTGCCAGCAGCGTACAGGGGGGGGATCAGCCCCAGCATTTT
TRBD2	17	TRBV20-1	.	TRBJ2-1	CSARVRASAGGLSEQFF	TGCAGTGCTAGAGTTCGGGCCTCGGCGGGAGGGCTGAGTGAGCAGTTCTTC
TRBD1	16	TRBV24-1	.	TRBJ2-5	CATSDPRTGSVETQYF	TGTGCCACCAGTGATCCAAGGACAGGGAGTGTGGAGACCCAGTACTTC
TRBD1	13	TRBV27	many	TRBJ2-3	CASRTGVADTQYF	TGTGCCAGCAGGACAGGGGTTGCAGATACGCAGTATTTT
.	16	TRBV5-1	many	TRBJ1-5	CASSFLPGDSNQPQHF	TGCGCCAGCAGCTTTCTCCCGGGGGATAGCAATCAGCCCCAGCATTTT
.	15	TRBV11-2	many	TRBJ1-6	CASSLVAGANSPLHF	TGTGCCAGCAGCTTAGTGGCAGGGGCTAATTCACCCCTCCACTTT
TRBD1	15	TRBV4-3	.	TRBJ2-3	CASSLTGQGTDTQYF	TGCGCCAGCAGCCTAACGGGACAGGGGACAGATACGCAGTATTTT
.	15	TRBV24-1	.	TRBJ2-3	CATSDLAQNTDTQYF	TGTGCCACCAGTGATTTGGCGCAGAACACAGATACGCAGTATTTT
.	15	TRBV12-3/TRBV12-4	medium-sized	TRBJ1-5	CASSLEGVRNQPQHF	TGTGCCAGCAGTTTAGAGGGAGTGCGCAATCAGCCCCAGCATTTT
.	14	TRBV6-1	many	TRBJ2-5	CASTWRGGGETQYF	TGTGCCAGCACGTGGAGGGGAGGTGGAGAGACCCAGTACTTC
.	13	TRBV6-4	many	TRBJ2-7	CASNRLISYEQYF	TGTGCCAGCAACAGACTAATCTCCTACGAGCAGTACTTC
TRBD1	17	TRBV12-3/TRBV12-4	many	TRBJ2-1	CASSLISWTGLYNEQFF	TGTGCCAGCAGTTTAATTTCCTGGACAGGGCTCTACAATGAGCAGTTCTTC
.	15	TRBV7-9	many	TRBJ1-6	CASSLAGSYNSPLHF	TGTGCCAGCAGCTTAGCGGGCTCCTATAATTCACCCCTCCACTTT
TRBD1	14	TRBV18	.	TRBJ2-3	CASSPGQGRNTQYF	TGTGCCAGCTCACCCGGACAGGGACGAAATACGCAGTATTTT
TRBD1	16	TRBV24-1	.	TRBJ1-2	CATRNPGTGPSICYTF	TGTGCCACACGAAACCCAGGGACAGGGCCTTCTATTTGCTACACCTTC
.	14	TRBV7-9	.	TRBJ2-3	CASSEGRDTDTQYF	TGTGCCAGCAGTGAGGGAAGGGACACAGATACGCAGTATTTT